Reported below is one T cell receptor beta chain. Its antigen remains unknown. This entry is derived from a study of T cell repertoires in cytomegalovirus infection. MiXCR, run by TCRdb on the reads, gives a single entry per CDR3 protein. The sample gives around 300,000 distinct CDR3 sequences, approximately 25% of which show up once; 13% is in the top ten. The specimen comprised cultured PBMCs, sampled from culture after CMV antigen stimulation. The TCR originated in a human donor in good health (CMV status not recorded). Some clones in this sample may be carry-over from other donors' samples.

The DNA of the CDR3 is TGTGCCAGCAGCCCCGGGTTAACAGGGATCCGGACTGAAGCTTTCTTT. This codes for CASSPGLTGIRTEAFF. The V gene is TRBV7-2, the J gene TRBJ1-1, with a weak D call TRBD1 (6 bases). The V end was cut by 5 bases, the J end by 5 bases, with 21 bases between. The germline V gene has CDR1 SGHTA and CDR2 FQGNSA. CDR3 length equals 16 residues.